This T cell receptor (beta chain) was captured by sequencing in a study of control samples from healthy donors and cancer patients. CDR3 length: 15 amino acids. Trimming shortened V by 3 bases and J by 2 bases, and 11 bases separated the two germline ends. Germline-derived CDR1 and CDR2 are LGHDT and YNNKEL (reference sequence). Method: immunoSEQ multiplex PCR; TCRdb's copy keeps in-frame clones and lacks some. The data hold 90,000 to 100,000 clones, with 75% to 85% observed a single time. The chain joins TRBV3-1 (or the pseudogene TRBV3-2) to TRBJ2-4, with TRBD2 as a possible D gene (6 bases). The sequencing sample was made of blood. The TCR comes from a woman under 40 in good health. This CDR3 reads CASSQEGISKNIQYF. The CDR3 DNA sequence: TGTGCCAGCAGCCAGGAGGGGATCTCCAAAAACATTCAGTACTTC.